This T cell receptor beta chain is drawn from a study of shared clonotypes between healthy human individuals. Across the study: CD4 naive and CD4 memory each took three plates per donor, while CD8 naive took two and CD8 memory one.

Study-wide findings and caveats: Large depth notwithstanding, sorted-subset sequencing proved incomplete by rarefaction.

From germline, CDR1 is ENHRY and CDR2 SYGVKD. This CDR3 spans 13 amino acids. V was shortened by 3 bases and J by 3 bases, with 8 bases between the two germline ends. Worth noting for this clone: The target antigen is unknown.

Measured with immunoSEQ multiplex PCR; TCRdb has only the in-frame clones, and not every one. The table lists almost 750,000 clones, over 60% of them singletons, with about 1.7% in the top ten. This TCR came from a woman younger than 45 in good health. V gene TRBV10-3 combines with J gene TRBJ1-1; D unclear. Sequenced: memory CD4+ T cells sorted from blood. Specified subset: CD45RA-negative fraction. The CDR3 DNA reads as TGTGCCATCAGTGAAACCGGGGACACTGAAGCTTTCTTT. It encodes CAISETGDTEAFF.